The sequence of this T cell receptor beta chain was determined in a study of blood T cell repertoires in COVID-19. As for the study in general: Sample material is recorded as cDNA or gDNA derived from T cells, B-cell-depleted T cells, or PBMCs.

Authors' data handling: Cell counts per sample came from amplifying reference gene primers. Only in-frame clones appear in the TCRdb table, and some are missing; sequencing was by immunoSEQ multiplex PCR. V, J and clone size reflect that table, while D and trimming were determined from the DNA. Among 120,000 or so clones listed, around 83% were seen once. This CDR3 has 15 residues. Trimming removed 4 bases at V and 0 bases at J, with 9 bases between. Germline lookup yields CDR1 KGHDR and CDR2 SFDVKD. The sequence was obtained from a man at least 80 years old with active or convalescent COVID-19. J is TRBJ1-3 and V is TRBV24-1, with unresolved D. Sequencing input: peripheral blood. The chain's CDR3 is CATSDTRGSGNTIYF. DNA of the CDR3: TGTGCCACCAGTGACACAAGAGGCTCTGGAAACACCATATATTTT.